This T cell receptor (beta chain) is drawn from a study of long-term antiretroviral therapy in people with HIV. This clone has more than one count but fewer than ten. Germline V gene sequence: CDR1 SNHLY, CDR2 FYNNEI. The CDR3 is 13 amino acids. The V end lost 7 bases, the J end lost 1 base, and 8 bases lay between the germline ends. Sequencing relied on immunoSEQ assay v3.0, run at survey level. Data came from immunoSEQ multiplex PCR; TCRdb stores just in-frame clones and leaves some out. Counted here are about 14,000 clones, approximately 86% occurring once; the ten biggest clones make up roughly 12%.

The TCR comes from a man aged 40-49 years with HIV. The sequenced sample was unsorted PBMCs, obtained 6.2 years after starting antiretroviral therapy. V usage is TRBV2 and J usage is TRBJ2-1; D is undetermined. The CDR3 DNA reads TGTGCCAGCAAAAAGGGTTCCTACAATGAGCAGTTCTTC. Amino acids: CASKKGSYNEQFF.